This T cell receptor (beta chain) derives from a study of patients and donors after allogeneic stem cell transplantation. The length of the CDR3 is 15 residues. The germline V and J ends were trimmed by 1 base and 4 bases, with 14 bases remaining between them. Per the germline V gene, CDR1 is SGHDN and CDR2 is FVKESK. TCRdb redid the calling of the RT-PCR reads with MiXCR, one entry per CDR3 protein. The table shows some 960,000 distinct CDR3 sequences, with roughly 17% occurring only once. The receptor was derived from a human donor who was either an allogeneic HSCT recipient or a stem cell or donor lymphocyte infusion donor (not recorded which). It is not recorded whose cells these are; they may come from a transplant donor. The V gene is TRBV14, the J gene TRBJ2-7; unclear D gene. Input material: blood, either unsorted or a sorted T cell fraction (not recorded which). This chain's CDR3 is CASSQGASRGYEQYF. The CDR3 DNA sequence: TGTGCCAGCAGCCAAGGCGCGAGCCGTGGTTACGAGCAGTACTTC.